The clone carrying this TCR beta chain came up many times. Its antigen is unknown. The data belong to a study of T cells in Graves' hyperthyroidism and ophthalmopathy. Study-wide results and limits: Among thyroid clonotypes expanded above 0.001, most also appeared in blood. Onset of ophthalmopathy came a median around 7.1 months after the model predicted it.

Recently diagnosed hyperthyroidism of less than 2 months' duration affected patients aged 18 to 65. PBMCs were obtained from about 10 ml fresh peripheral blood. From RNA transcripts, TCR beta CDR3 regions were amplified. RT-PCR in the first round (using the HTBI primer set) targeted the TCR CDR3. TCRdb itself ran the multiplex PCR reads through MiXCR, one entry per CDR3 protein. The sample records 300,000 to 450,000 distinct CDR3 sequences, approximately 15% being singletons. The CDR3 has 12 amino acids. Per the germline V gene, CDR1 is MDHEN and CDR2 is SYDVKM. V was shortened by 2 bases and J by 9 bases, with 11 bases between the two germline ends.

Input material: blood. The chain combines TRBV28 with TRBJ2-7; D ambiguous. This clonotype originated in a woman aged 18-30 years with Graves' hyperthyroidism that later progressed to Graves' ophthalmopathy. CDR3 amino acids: CASSLGVEGQYF. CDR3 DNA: TGTGCCAGCAGTTTAGGTGTGGAAGGGCAGTACTTC.